What follows are 8 T cell receptor beta chains derived from one specimen sequenced in a study of tumor and adjacent non-tumor tissue in lung cancer. A modified ARM-PCR protocol with three rounds of nested PCR amplified TCRbeta. TCRdb independently ran MiXCR on the multiplex PCR reads; one entry per CDR3 protein. Of 80,000 to 100,000 distinct CDR3 sequences in the sample, about 80% were seen once. RNA was extracted from bulk tissue without any cell sorting. Distant lung tissue was collected more than 3 cm away from the tumor edge. Sequencing input: distant non-tumor lung tissue. These receptors all come from a man aged 55 to 70 with small cell lung cancer.

With regard to this clonotype: At one of its ends the junction is not consistent with the germline gene, which may arise from a read error. The rearrangement uses TRBV5-4 and TRBJ2-1; D is possibly TRBD1 (5 bases). This CDR3 is built from 16 residues. Germline V gene data show CDR1 as SGHNT and CDR2 as YYREEE (reference sequence). The DNA for the CDR3 is TGTGCCAGCAGCTTGAGGGCAGGGCGCTTCTACAATGAACAGTTTTTC. Protein product: CASSLRAGRFYNEQFF.

A word on this clonotype: This may arise from a read error, as a much more abundant clone is one base away. The chain couples TRBV7-9 to TRBJ2-5; maybe TRBD2 (6 bases). V lost 1 base, J lost 1 base, and 10 bases lay in between. Looked up from germline, CDR1 is SEHNR and CDR2 is FQNEAQ (reference sequence). The CDR3 loop spans 15 amino acids. The CDR3 nucleotides read TGTGCCAGCAGCTTAGGGGCGGGATTCCAAGAGACCCAGTACTTC. It codes for CASSLGAGFQETQYF.

Only a few counts were recorded for this clonotype. This may arise from a read error, as a much more abundant clone is one base away. The CDR3 does not end in the conserved phenylalanine or tryptophan, so this is likely a read error. The chain combines TRBV28 with TRBJ2-7; a possible D gene is TRBD2 (6 bases). Germline lookup yields CDR1 MDHEN and CDR2 SYDVKM. With 3 bases removed from V and 1 base from J, the gap between germline ends came to 10 bases. The CDR3 covers 14 residues. The chain's CDR3 is CASSLRGRSYEQYL. The CDR3 DNA reads TGTGCCAGCAGTTTGCGGGGACGTTCCTACGAGCAGTACCTC.

Turning to this clonotype: At one of its ends the junction is not consistent with the germline gene, which may arise from a read error. The chain recombines TRBV19 with TRBJ2-5, with 13 bases aligning to TRBD2. From germline, CDR1 is LNHDA and CDR2 SQIVND (reference sequence). The CDR3 runs 15 residues. In DNA form, the CDR3 reads TGTGCCAATAGTATAAGGACTAGCGGGAGAGAGACCCAGTACTTC. Protein: CANSIRTSGRETQYF.

In the case of this clonotype: Mismatch with germline at one junction end may stem from a read error. V usage is TRBV4-2 and J usage is TRBJ2-1; 10 positions match TRBD2. Germline V gene data show CDR1 as LGHNA and CDR2 as YNFKEQ. This CDR3 region has 16 residues. CDR3 bases: TGTGCCAGCGGCCAAGATCCTAGCGGGAGATACAATAAGCAGTTCTTC. This sequence encodes CASGQDPSGRYNKQFF.

In the case of this clonotype: The germline gene is not matched at one end of the junction; a read error may be the cause. V is TRBV6-5 and J is TRBJ2-1; a possible D gene is TRBD2 (6 bases). The CDR3 consists of 16 residues. Germline V CDR1 and CDR2: MNHEY, SVGAGI. CDR3 nucleotide sequence: TGTGCCAACAGTATGGCTAGCGTGAGTACCTACAATGATCAGTTCTTC. Its protein is CANSMASVSTYNDQFF.

The count of this clonotype is one. A read error may explain this, as a much larger clone is one base away. The J gene is TRBJ2-1, the V gene TRBV30; D is possibly TRBD1 (6 bases). CDR1 and CDR2 from the germline V gene are GTSNPN and SVGIG (reference sequence). With 5 bases removed from V and 9 bases from J, the gap between germline ends came to 17 bases. The CDR3 runs to 13 residues. The CDR3 nucleotides read TGTGCCTGGGGGACAACTAGGTCCGGTGAGCAGTTCTTC. Amino acids: CAWGTTRSGEQFF.

This clonotype was counted many times. The rearrangement uses TRBV10-1 and TRBJ1-6; D ambiguous. Germline V lookup: CDR1 WNHNN, CDR2 SYGVQD (reference sequence). The CDR3 is 16 amino acids. Between the trimmed V and J ends, which lost 0 bases and 3 bases, there was a span of 9 bases. The CDR3 DNA follows: TGCGCCAGCAGTGAGTCCAGCCCCGACTATAATTCACCCCTCCACTTT. Translated: CASSESSPDYNSPLHF.